This T cell receptor (beta chain) was identified in a study of blood T cell repertoires in COVID-19. Per germline, CDR1 MNHEY and CDR2 SVGAGI. The V end lost 5 bases, the J end lost 2 bases, and 7 bases lay between the germline ends. The CDR3 consists of 12 residues. Profiled with immunoSEQ multiplex PCR; TCRdb holds only in-frame clones, not every one. The sample yields some 110,000 clones, roughly 80% seen once. The source material was peripheral blood. This sequence joins TRBV6-5 and TRBJ2-7; D call uncertain. The receptor comes from a man older than 75 with COVID-19, enrolled during active disease. DNA of the CDR3: TGTGCCAGCAGTAGCGACGCCTACGAGCAGTACTTC. This translates into CASSSDAYEQYF.